The T cell receptor (beta chain) under discussion was sequenced for a study of Ad26.COV2.S vaccination and SARS-CoV-2 variants. Using immunoSEQ multiplex PCR, the repertoire was profiled, and TCRdb retains in-frame clones only, with some absent. The sample has about 480,000 clones, about 83% seen once. From germline, CDR1 is SQVTM and CDR2 ANQGSEA. Trimming removed 6 bases at V and 3 bases at J, with 22 bases between. CDR3 length: 16 residues. Sample treatment: about 20 received Ad26.COV2.S at low or high dose, single or two shots; 5 received placebo; per-sample allocation not given. Sampling was performed 63 days after the first vaccine or placebo injection. About this clone itself: Other nucleotide sequences in the sample specify the same CDR3.

J is TRBJ2-3 and V is TRBV29-1; tentatively, D is TRBD1 (7 bases). Specimen: peripheral blood, collected in a trial of Ad26.COV2.S vaccine versus placebo. The receptor was derived from a person between 18 and 59 years old who received the Ad26.COV2.S COVID-19 vaccine or a placebo. The CDR3 loop reads CSVGGTRQGSTDTQYF. In DNA form, the CDR3 reads TGCAGCGTAGGGGGGACGAGACAGGGTAGTACAGATACGCAGTATTTT.